The sequence of this T cell receptor (beta chain) was determined in a study of blood T cell repertoires in COVID-19. Overall study context: Spain, Italy and the United States supplied samples that represented acute and convalescent COVID-19.

In the study's own analysis: Amplification with reference gene primers provided the estimates of nucleated cell counts. Sequenced by immunoSEQ multiplex PCR; TCRdb stores in-frame clones only, minus some. For V, J and clone size, that table is used; D and trimming come from the DNA. The sample includes 200,000 to 250,000 clones, approximately 82% of them seen just once. By sample fraction, this clone is medium-sized (0.01 to 0.1%). Germline values: CDR1 SQVTM, CDR2 ANQGSEA. The CDR3 length is 13 residues. Trimming shortened V by 4 bases and J by 4 bases, and 10 bases separated the two germline ends. The chain uses TRBV29-1 and TRBJ2-2; D is unclear. The sample taken for sequencing was peripheral blood. This clonotype originated in a man aged 25 to 45 who had recovered from COVID-19. For the CDR3, the DNA is TGCAGCGTTGTTGTGTCTCGCACCGGGGAGCTGTTTTTT. Its protein product is CSVVVSRTGELFF.